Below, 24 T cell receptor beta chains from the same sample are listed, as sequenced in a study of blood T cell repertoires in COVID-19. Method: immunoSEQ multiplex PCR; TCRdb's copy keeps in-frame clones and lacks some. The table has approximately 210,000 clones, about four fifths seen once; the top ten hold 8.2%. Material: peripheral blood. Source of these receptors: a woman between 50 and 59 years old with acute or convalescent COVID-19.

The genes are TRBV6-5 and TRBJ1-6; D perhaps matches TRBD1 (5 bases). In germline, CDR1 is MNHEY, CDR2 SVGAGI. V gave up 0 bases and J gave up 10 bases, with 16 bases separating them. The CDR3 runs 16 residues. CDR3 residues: CASSYSAGGGKSPLHF. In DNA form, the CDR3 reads TGTGCCAGCAGTTACTCAGCGGGGGGAGGGAAATCACCCCTCCACTTT.

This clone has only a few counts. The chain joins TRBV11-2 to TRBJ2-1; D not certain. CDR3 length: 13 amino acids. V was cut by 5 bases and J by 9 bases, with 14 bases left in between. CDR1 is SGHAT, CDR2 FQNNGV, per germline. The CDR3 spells CASSPDLSGEQFF. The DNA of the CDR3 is TGTGCCAGCAGCCCGGATCTATCGGGTGAGCAGTTCTTC. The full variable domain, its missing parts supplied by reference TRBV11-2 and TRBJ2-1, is EAGVAQSPRYKIIEKRQSVAFWCNPISGHATLYWYQQILGQGPKLLIQFQNNGVVDDSQLPKDRFSAERLKGVDSTLKIQPAKLEDSAVYLCASSPDLSGEQFFGPGTRLTVL.

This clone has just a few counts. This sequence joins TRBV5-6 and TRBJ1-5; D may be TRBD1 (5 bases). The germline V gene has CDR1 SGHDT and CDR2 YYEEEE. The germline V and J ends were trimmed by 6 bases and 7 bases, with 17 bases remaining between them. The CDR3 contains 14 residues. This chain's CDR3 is CASTVSWGGQPQHF. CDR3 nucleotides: TGTGCCAGCACCGTGTCGTGGGGCGGACAGCCCCAGCATTTT.

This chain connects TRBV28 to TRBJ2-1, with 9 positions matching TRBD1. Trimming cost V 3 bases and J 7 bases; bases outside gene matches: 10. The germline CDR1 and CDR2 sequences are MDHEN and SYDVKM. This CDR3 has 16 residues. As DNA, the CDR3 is TGTGCCAGCAGTTTCAAAACTGGACAGGGGCGGAATGAGCAGTTCTTC. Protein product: CASSFKTGQGRNEQFF. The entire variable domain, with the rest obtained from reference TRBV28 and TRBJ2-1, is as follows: DVKVTQSSRYLVKRTGEKVFLECVQDMDHENMFWYRQDPGLGLRLIYFSYDVKMKEKGDIPEGYSVSREKKERFSLILESASTNQTSMYLCASSFKTGQGRNEQFFGPGTRLTVL.

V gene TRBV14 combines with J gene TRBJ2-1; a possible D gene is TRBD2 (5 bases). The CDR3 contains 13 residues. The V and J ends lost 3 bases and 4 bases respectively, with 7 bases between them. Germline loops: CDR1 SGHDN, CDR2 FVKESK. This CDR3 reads CASSQTTYNEQFF. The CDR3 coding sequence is TGTGCCAGCAGCCAGACTACGTACAATGAGCAGTTCTTC.

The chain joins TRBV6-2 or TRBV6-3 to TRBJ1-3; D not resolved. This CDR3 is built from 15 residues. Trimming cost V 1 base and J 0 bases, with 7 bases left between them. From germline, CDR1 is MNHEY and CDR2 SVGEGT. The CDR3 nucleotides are TGTGCCAGCAGTTACTTGGGGAGCTCTGGAAACACCATATATTTT. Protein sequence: CASSYLGSSGNTIYF.

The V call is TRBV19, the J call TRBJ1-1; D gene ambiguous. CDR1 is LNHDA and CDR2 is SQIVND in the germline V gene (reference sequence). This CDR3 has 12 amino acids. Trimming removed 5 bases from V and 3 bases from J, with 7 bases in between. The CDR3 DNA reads TGTGCCAGTAGTGCTCGGGACACTGAAGCTTTCTTT. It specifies CASSARDTEAFF.

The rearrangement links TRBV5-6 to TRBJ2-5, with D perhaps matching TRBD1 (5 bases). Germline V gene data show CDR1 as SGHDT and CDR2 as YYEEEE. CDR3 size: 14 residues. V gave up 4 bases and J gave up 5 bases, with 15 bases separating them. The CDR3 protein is CASSLIGRDETQYF. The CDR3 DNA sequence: TGTGCCAGCAGCCTGATCGGCAGGGATGAGACCCAGTACTTC. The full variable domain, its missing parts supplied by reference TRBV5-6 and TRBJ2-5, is DAGVTQSPTHLIKTRGQQVTLRCSPKSGHDTVSWYQQALGQGPQFIFQYYEEEERQRGNFPDRFSGHQFPNYSSELNVNALLLGDSALYLCASSLIGRDETQYFGPGTRLLVL.

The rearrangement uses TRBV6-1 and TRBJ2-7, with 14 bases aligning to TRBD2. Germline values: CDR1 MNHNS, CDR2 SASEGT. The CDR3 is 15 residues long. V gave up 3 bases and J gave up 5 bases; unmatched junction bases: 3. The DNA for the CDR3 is TGTGCCAGCAGTGAGACTAGCGGGAGGGCCCACGAGCAGTACTTC. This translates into CASSETSGRAHEQYF.

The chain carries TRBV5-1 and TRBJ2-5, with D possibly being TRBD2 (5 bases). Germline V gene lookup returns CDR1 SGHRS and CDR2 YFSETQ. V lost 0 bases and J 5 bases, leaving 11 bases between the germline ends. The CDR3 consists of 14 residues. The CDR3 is CASSLGGGGETQYF. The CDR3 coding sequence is TGCGCCAGCAGCTTGGGTGGAGGTGGGGAGACCCAGTACTTC.

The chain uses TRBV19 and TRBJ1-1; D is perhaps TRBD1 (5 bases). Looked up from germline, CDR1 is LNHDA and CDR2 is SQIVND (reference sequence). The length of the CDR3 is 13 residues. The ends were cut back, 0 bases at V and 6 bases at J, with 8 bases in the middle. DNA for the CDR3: TGTGCCAGTAGTATAGATCGGGGGGCTGAAGCTTTCTTT. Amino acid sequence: CASSIDRGAEAFF. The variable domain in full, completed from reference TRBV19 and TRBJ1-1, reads DGGITQSPKYLFRKEGQNVTLSCEQNLNHDAMYWYRQDPGQGLRLIYYSQIVNDFQKGDIAEGYSVSREKKESFPLTVTSAQKNPTAFYLCASSIDRGAEAFFGQGTRLTVV.

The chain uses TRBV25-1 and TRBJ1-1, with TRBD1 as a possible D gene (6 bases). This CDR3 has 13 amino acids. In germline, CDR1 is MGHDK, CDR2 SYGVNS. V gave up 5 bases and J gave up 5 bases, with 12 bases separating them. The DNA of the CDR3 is TGTGCCAGCAGTCGAGGGGGAGGGACTGAAGCTTTCTTT. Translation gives CASSRGGGTEAFF.

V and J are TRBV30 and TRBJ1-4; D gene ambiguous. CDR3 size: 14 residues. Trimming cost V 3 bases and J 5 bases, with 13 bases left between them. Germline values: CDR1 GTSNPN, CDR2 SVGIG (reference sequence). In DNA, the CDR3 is TGTGCCTGGAGCCACCTTACCGGGAATGAAAAACTGTTTTTT. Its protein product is CAWSHLTGNEKLFF. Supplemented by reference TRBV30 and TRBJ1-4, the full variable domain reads SQTIHQWPATLVQPVGSPLSLECTVEGTSNPNLYWYRQAAGRGLQLLFYSVGIGQISSEVPQNLSASRPQDRQFILSSKKLLLSDSGFYLCAWSHLTGNEKLFFGSGTQLSVL.

For the CDR3, the DNA is TGTGCCAGCAGTTCCCAGGGGGTTGCCGGGCACTTT. Encoded protein: CASSSQGVAGHF. The J gene is TRBJ1-6, the V gene TRBV6-5; 7 bases agree with TRBD1. In germline, CDR1 is MNHEY, CDR2 SVGAGI. The CDR3 is 12 amino acids. V was pared by 4 bases and J by 19 bases, with 10 bases of the junction left unmatched.

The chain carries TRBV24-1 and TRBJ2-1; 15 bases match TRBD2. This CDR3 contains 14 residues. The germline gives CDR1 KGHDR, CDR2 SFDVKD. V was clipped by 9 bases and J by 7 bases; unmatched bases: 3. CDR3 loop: CATEGTSGRNEQFF. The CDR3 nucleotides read TGTGCCACCGAAGGGACTAGCGGGAGGAATGAGCAGTTCTTC.

CDR3 DNA: TGTGCCACCAGCAGAGGCCGGGGGAACACAGATACGCAGTATTTT. It codes for CATSRGRGNTDTQYF. V is TRBV15 and J is TRBJ2-3; TRBD2 is a possible D gene (6 bases). The germline V gene has CDR1 LNHNV and CDR2 YYDKDF (reference sequence). This CDR3 contains 15 residues. Trimming removed 1 base at V and 2 bases at J, with 10 bases between.

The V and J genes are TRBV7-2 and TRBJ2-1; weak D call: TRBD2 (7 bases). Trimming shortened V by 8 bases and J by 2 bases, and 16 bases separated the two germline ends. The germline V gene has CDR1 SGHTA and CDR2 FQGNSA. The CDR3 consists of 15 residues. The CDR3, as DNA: TGTGCCAGCCCTAGAAGGGGGGGGGCCTACAATGAGCAGTTCTTC. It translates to CASPRRGGAYNEQFF.

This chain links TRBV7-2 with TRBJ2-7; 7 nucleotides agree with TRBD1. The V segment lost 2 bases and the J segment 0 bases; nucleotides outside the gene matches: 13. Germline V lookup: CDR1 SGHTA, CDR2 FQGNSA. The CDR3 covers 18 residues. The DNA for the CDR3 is TGTGCCAGCAGCTTATTCCCTCCCGTTACAGGGGTCTCCTACGAGCAGTACTTC. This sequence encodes CASSLFPPVTGVSYEQYF.

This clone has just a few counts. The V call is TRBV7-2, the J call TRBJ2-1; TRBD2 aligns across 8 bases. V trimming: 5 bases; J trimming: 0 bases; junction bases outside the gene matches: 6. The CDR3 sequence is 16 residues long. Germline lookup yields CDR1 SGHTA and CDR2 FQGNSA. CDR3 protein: CASSPPSGGSYNEQFF. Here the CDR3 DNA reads TGTGCCAGCAGCCCCCCGAGCGGGGGCTCCTACAATGAGCAGTTCTTC.

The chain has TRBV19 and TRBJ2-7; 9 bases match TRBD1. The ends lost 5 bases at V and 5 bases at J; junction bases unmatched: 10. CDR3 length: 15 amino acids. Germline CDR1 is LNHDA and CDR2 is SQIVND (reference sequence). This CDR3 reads CASSVRDRVSDEQYF. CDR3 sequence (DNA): TGTGCCAGTAGTGTGCGGGACAGGGTTTCGGACGAGCAGTACTTC.

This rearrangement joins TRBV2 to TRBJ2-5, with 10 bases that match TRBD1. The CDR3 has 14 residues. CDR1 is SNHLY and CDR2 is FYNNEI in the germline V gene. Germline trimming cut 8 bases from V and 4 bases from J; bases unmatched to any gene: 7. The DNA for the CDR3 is TGTGCCAGCGAGCCGGGGACAGGGGTAGAGACCCAGTACTTC. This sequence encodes CASEPGTGVETQYF.

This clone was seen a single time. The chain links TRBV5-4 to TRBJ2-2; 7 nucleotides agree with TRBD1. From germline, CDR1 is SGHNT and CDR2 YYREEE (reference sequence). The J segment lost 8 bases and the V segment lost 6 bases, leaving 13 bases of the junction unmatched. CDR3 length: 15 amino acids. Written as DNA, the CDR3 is TGTGCCAGCACTTCGGCACAGGGGTTGAGGGGGGAGCTGTTTTTT. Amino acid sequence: CASTSAQGLRGELFF.

The CDR3 nucleotides read TGTGCCAGCAGCATCGGGGGTACAGATACGCAGTATTTT. Translating gives CASSIGGTDTQYF. The rearrangement uses TRBV12-3 or TRBV12-4 and TRBJ2-3; D possibly corresponds to TRBD2 (6 bases). V gave up 6 bases and J gave up 3 bases, with 10 bases separating them. The CDR3 covers 13 residues.

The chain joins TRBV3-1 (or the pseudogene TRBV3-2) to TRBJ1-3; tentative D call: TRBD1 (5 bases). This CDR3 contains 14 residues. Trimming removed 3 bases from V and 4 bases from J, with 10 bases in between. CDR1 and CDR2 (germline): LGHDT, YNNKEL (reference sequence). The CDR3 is CASSQGGYGNTIYF. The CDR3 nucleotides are TGTGCCAGCAGCCAGGGGGGGTACGGAAACACCATATATTTT.